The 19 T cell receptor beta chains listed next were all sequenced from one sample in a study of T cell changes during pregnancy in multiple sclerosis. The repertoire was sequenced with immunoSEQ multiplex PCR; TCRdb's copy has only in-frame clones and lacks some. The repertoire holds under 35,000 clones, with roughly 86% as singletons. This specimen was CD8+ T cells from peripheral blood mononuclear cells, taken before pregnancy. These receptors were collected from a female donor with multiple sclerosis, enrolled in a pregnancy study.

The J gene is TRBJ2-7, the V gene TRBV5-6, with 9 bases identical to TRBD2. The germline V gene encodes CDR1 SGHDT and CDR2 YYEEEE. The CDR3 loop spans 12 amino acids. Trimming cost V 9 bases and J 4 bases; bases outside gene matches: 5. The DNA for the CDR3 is TGTGCCACCGCTGCGGGAGGGTACGAGCAGTACTTC. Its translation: CATAAGGYEQYF.

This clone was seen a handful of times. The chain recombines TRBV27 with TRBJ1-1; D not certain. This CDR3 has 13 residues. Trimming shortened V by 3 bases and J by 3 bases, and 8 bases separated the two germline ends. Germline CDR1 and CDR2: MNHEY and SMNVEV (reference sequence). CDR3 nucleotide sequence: TGTGCCAGCAGTTTGGTCGGGGACACTGAAGCTTTCTTT. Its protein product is CASSLVGDTEAFF.

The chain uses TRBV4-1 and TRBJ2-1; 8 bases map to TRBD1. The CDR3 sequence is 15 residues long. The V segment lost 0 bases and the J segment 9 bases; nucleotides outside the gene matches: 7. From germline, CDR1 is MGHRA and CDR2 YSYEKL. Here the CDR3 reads CASSQDLAGGTEQFF. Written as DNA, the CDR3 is TGCGCCAGCAGCCAAGATCTGGCAGGGGGCACTGAGCAGTTCTTC.

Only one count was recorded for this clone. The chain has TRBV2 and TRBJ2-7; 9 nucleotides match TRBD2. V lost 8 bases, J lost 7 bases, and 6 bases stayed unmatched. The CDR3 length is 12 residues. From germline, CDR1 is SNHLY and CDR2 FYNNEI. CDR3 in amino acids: CASGRLAVEQYF. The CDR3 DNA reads TGTGCCAGCGGCAGACTAGCGGTTGAGCAGTACTTC.

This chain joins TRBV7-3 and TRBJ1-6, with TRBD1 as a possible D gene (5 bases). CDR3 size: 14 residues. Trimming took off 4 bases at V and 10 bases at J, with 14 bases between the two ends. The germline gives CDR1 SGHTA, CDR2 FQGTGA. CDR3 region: CASSSDPDTSPLHF. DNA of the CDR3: TGTGCCAGCAGCTCAGATCCGGACACCTCACCCCTCCACTTT.

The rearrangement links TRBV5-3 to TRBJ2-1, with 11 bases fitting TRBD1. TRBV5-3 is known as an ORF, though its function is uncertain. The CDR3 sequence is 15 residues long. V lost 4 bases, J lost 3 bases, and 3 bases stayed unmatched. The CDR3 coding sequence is TGTGCCAGAAGCCCCGGGACAGGGGGCTACAATGAGCAGTTCTTC. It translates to CARSPGTGGYNEQFF.

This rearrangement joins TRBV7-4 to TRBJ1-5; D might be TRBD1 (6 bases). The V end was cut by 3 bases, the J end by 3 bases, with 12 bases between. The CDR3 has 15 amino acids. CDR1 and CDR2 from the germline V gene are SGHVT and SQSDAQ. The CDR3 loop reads CASSLVGHLNQPQHF. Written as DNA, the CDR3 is TGTGCCAGCAGCTTGGTGGGACACCTCAATCAGCCCCAGCATTTT.

This chain's CDR3 is CASSPRTGPNTGELFF. In DNA form, the CDR3 reads TGTGCCAGCAGCCCCCGGACAGGGCCTAACACCGGGGAGCTGTTTTTT. V usage is TRBV7-9 and J usage is TRBJ2-2; 8 bases fit TRBD1. This CDR3 has 16 residues. The V gene end was trimmed by 5 bases and the J gene end by 2 bases; junction bases not matched to a gene: 7. Germline V gene lookup returns CDR1 SEHNR and CDR2 FQNEAQ (reference sequence).

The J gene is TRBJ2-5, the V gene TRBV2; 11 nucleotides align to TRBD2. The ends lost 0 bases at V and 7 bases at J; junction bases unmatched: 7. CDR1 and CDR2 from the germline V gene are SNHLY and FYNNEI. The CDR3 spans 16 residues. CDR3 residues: CASSEALAGGPRTQYF. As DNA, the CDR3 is TGTGCCAGCAGTGAAGCTCTAGCGGGGGGTCCTAGGACCCAGTACTTC. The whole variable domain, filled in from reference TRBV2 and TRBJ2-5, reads EPEVTQTPSHQVTQMGQEVILRCVPISNHLYFYWYRQILGQKVEFLVSFYNNEISEKSEIFDDQFSVERPDGSNFTLKIRSTKLEDSAMYFCASSEALAGGPRTQYFGPGTRLLVL.

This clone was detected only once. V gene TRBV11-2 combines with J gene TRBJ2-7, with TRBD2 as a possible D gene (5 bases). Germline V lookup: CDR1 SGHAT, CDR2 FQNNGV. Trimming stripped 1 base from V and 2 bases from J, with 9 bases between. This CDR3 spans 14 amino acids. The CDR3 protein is CASSLARGTYEQYF. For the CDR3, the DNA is TGTGCCAGCAGCTTAGCACGGGGTACCTACGAGCAGTACTTC.

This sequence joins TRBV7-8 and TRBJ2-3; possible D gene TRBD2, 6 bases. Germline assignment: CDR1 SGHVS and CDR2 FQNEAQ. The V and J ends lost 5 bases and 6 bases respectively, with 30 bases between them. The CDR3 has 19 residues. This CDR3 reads CASSNGAGLSDTSADTQYF. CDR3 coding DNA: TGTGCCAGCAGCAACGGGGCGGGGCTCTCAGATACGTCGGCCGATACGCAGTATTTT.

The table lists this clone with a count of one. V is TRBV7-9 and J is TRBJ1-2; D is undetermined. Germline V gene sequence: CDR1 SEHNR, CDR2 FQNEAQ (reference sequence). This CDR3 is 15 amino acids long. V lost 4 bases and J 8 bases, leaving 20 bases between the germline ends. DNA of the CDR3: TGTGCCAGCAGCTCTGGCGGGCAGCTGACGTCGGGCTACACCTTC. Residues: CASSSGGQLTSGYTF. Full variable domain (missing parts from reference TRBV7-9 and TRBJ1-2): DTGVSQNPRHKITKRGQNVTFRCDPISEHNRLYWYRQTLGQGPEFLTYFQNEAQLEKSRLLSDRFSAERPKGSFSTLEIQRTEQGDSAMYLCASSSGGQLTSGYTFGSGTRLTVV.

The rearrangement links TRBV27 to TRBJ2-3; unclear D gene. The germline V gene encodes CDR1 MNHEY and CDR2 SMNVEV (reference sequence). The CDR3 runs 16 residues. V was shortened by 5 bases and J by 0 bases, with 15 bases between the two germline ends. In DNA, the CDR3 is TGTGCCAGCAGTCCGGAAGACAATTCTAGCACAGATACGCAGTATTTT. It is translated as CASSPEDNSSTDTQYF.

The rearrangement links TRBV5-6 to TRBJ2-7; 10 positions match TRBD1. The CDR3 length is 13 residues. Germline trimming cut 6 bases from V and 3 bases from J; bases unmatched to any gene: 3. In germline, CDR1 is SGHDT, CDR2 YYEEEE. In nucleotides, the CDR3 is TGTGCCAGCACCGGGACAGGGGACTACGAGCAGTACTTC. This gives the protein CASTGTGDYEQYF.

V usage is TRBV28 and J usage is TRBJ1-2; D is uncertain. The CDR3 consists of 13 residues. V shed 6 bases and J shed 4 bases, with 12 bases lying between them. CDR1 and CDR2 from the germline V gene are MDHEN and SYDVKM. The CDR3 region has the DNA TGTGCCAGCAGGTACGTCTCGGGCTATGGCTACACCTTC. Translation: CASRYVSGYGYTF.

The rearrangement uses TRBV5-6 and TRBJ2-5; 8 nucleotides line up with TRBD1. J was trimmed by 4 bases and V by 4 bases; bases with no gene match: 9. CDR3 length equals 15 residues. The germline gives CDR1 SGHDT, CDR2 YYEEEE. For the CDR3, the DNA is TGTGCCAGCAGCCATGGGGCAGGGGGCTTAGAGACCCAGTACTTC. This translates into CASSHGAGGLETQYF.

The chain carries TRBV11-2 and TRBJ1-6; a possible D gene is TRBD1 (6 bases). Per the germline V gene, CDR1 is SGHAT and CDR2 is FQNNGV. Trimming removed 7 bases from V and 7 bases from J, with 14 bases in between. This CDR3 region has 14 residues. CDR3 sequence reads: CASTPQGYNSPLHF. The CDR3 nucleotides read TGTGCCAGCACCCCCCAGGGGTACAATTCACCCCTCCACTTT.

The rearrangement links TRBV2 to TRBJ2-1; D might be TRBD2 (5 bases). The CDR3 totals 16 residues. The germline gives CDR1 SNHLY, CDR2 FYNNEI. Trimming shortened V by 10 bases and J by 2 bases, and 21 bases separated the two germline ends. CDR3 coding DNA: TGTGCCACCCGAGCCTCTAGCTATCCCCCCTACAATGAGCAGTTCTTC. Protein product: CATRASSYPPYNEQFF.

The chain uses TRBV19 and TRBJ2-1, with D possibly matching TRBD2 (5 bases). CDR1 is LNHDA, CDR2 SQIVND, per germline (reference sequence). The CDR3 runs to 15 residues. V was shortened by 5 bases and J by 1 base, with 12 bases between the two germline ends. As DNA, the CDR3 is TGTGCCAGTAGTCCGGTCAGGACTTCCTACAATGAGCAGTTCTTC. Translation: CASSPVRTSYNEQFF.